One sample yielded the 10 T cell receptor beta chains listed below, sequenced in a study of patients and donors after allogeneic stem cell transplantation. MiXCR was run by TCRdb on the RT-PCR reads, yielding one entry per CDR3 protein. The repertoire holds approximately 160,000 distinct CDR3 sequences, with about 24% as singletons. The material sequenced was blood, either unsorted or a sorted T cell fraction (not recorded which). The receptors were gathered from a human donor who was either an allogeneic HSCT recipient or a stem cell or donor lymphocyte infusion donor (not recorded which). It is not recorded whose cells these are; they may come from a transplant donor.

V is TRBV5-1 and J is TRBJ2-7; tentatively, D is TRBD1 (5 bases). The CDR3 contains 15 residues. CDR1 and CDR2 (germline): SGHRS, YFSETQ. V was pared by 0 bases and J by 3 bases, with 13 bases between. The CDR3 sequence is CASSLGLGQGYEQYF. CDR3 in DNA: TGCGCCAGCAGCTTGGGCTTAGGGCAGGGCTACGAGCAGTACTTC.

This clonotype was counted only a few times. The chain joins TRBV7-2 to TRBJ2-2; perhaps D is TRBD1 or TRBD2 (6 bases each). The germline gives CDR1 SGHTA, CDR2 FQGNSA. Trimming pared 5 bases from V and 0 bases from J, leaving 13 bases between. The CDR3 is 16 residues long. CDR3 DNA: TGTGCCAGCAGCGCTAGGGGGGAAGCGAACACCGGGGAGCTGTTTTTT. Amino acid sequence: CASSARGEANTGELFF.

This clonotype was counted ten times or more. The genes are TRBV12-3 or TRBV12-4 and TRBJ2-7; D is ambiguous. The germline V and J ends were trimmed by 4 bases and 3 bases, with 16 bases remaining between them. The CDR3 length is 15 residues. CDR3 amino acids: CASSSGQGLLYEQYF. The CDR3 region has the DNA TGTGCCAGCAGTTCCGGCCAAGGGCTACTCTACGAGCAGTACTTC.

The rearrangement uses TRBV12-3 or TRBV12-4 and TRBJ1-1; no clear D gene. Deletions cut 6 bases from V and 3 bases from J, with 20 bases between. The CDR3 is 16 residues long. Here the CDR3 reads CASRGMVLSLDTEAFF. DNA of the CDR3: TGTGCCAGCAGGGGGATGGTCCTTTCGCTGGACACTGAAGCTTTCTTT.

J is TRBJ2-1 and V is TRBV4-1; possible D gene TRBD1, 5 bases. The CDR3 totals 14 residues. The V end was cut by 1 base, the J end by 7 bases, with 11 bases between. Germline CDR1 reads MGHRA; CDR2 reads YSYEKL. The CDR3 loop is CASSQVDSFNEQFF. DNA for the CDR3: TGCGCCAGCAGCCAAGTTGACAGCTTTAATGAGCAGTTCTTC.

This clonotype has only one observation. Here the CDR3 reads CASSLGVPGAEETQYF. The CDR3 coding sequence is TGCGCCAGCAGCTTGGGCGTCCCTGGGGCAGAAGAGACCCAGTACTTC. The chain links TRBV5-1 to TRBJ2-5, with a tentative D call TRBD1 (5 bases). This CDR3 region has 16 residues. Germline loops: CDR1 SGHRS, CDR2 YFSETQ. Trimming removed 0 bases from V and 3 bases from J, with 15 bases in between. Full variable domain (outside the CDR3, taken from reference TRBV5-1 and TRBJ2-5): KAGVTQTPRYLIKTRGQQVTLSCSPISGHRSVSWYQQTPGQGLQFLFEYFSETQRNKGNFPGRFSGRQFSNSRSEMNVSTLELGDSALYLCASSLGVPGAEETQYFGPGTRLLVL.

This clonotype was detected many times. The chain is built from TRBV7-2 and TRBJ1-4; no definite D call. V lost 2 bases and J lost 0, with 4 bases in between. CDR1 SGHTA and CDR2 FQGNSA come from the germline V gene. This CDR3 is built from 14 residues. The CDR3 DNA reads TGTGCCAGCAGCTTACGTCCAACTAATGAAAAACTGTTTTTT. As protein: CASSLRPTNEKLFF.

This clonotype was picked up a small number of times. The chain combines TRBV24-1 with TRBJ2-1; D remains ambiguous. Trimming took 1 base from V and 6 from J, leaving 9 bases between them. The germline V gene has CDR1 KGHDR and CDR2 SFDVKD. CDR3 length: 14 residues. The CDR3 DNA reads TGTGCCACCAGTGATTTTCGTCTCGGCAATGAGCAGTTCTTC. This gives the protein CATSDFRLGNEQFF.

The V gene is TRBV24-1, the J gene TRBJ2-2; D gene ambiguous. V was clipped by 4 bases and J by 0 bases, with 5 bases between them. This CDR3 is built from 14 residues. Per the germline V gene, CDR1 is KGHDR and CDR2 is SFDVKD. CDR3 nucleotide sequence: TGTGCCACCAGTGACCCCGCGAACACCGGGGAGCTGTTTTTT. Translation: CATSDPANTGELFF.

This clonotype appeared a few times. V is TRBV27 and J is TRBJ1-1; a possible D gene is TRBD1 (5 bases). The CDR3 spans 15 residues. V gave up 3 bases and J gave up 0 bases, with 11 bases separating them. Germline lookup yields CDR1 MNHEY and CDR2 SMNVEV (reference sequence). The CDR3 nucleotides are TGTGCCAGCAGTTTGCGGCCAGGGATGAACACTGAAGCTTTCTTT. Residues: CASSLRPGMNTEAFF.